A few counts support the clone carrying this TCR beta chain. As yet, its antigen is unknown. Sequenced material consisted of expressed TCRB transcripts (all of the isolated RNA was reverse transcribed). TCRdb's copy holds only in-frame clones and misses some; the assay was immunoSEQ multiplex PCR. The table has hundreds of thousands of clones, 13% seen once; the top ten hold 0.022%. Sorted cells reached over 95% purity in every population. The data belong to a study of beta chain features in type 1 diabetes. Findings of the study overall: Fewer insertions but more deletions were seen at VDJ junctions in type 1 diabetes patients. Among all four CD4+ subsets, Type 1 diabetes patients had TCRB CDR3s that were moderately but significantly shorter.

Per the germline V gene, CDR1 is MGHRA and CDR2 is YSYEKL. After removal of 2 bases from V and 8 bases from J, the junction contained 10 bases not matched to a gene. The CDR3 covers 17 residues. The genes are TRBV4-1 and TRBJ1-4, with 11 bases that match TRBD1. The source is a man aged 18 to 35 with type 1 diabetes. The sequencing sample was made of naive CD4+ T cells from blood. The CDR3 coding sequence is TGCGCCAGCAGCCAACCCCCATGGGACAGGGGGGAGGAAAAACTGTTTTTT. Its protein product is CASSQPPWDRGEEKLFF.